This TCR beta chain was obtained from a study of shared clonotypes between healthy human individuals. As to this clone: Antigen: not known.

Deep was the level at which the assay was run. TCRdb keeps only in-frame clones here, not all; method: immunoSEQ multiplex PCR. The sample lists about 300,000 clones; 74% were seen once. General observations from the study: Larger estimated richness was generally seen in naive subsets than in memory subsets. Clonotype sharing among donors was expected to depend on sequencing depth.

The sequence derives from a man aged 25-45 years in good health. The sample was memory CD4+ T cells sorted from blood. Subset in this sample: CD45RA-negative fraction.

The CDR3 nucleotides read TGTGCCAGCAGTGAATCGGGGGTCACACAACCCCTCACCGGGGAGCTGTTTTTT. Residues: CASSESGVTQPLTGELFF. The rearrangement joins TRBV25-1 to TRBJ2-2, with a tentative D call TRBD2 (6 bases). From germline, CDR1 is MGHDK and CDR2 SYGVNS. This CDR3 has 18 amino acids. The V gene lost 1 base and the J gene lost 4 bases, with 19 bases spanning the gap.